This T cell receptor beta chain was obtained from a study of blood T cell repertoires in COVID-19. At the level of the study: Samples of COVID-19 (acute and convalescent) were obtained from the United States, Italy and Spain. Sample material is recorded as cDNA or gDNA derived from T cells, B-cell-depleted T cells, or PBMCs.

Authors' processing steps: Reference gene primer amplification gave estimated nucleated cell counts. TCRdb's table, derived via immunoSEQ multiplex PCR, lists solely in-frame clones and lacks some. D and trimming were read from the DNA, whereas the V and J calls and clone size are those reported in that table. The table lists 250,000 to 350,000 clones, approximately 84% of them singletons. This clone was recorded once. The CDR3 runs 15 residues. V was pared by 7 bases and J by 4 bases, with 20 bases between. Germline CDR1 is SGHKS and CDR2 is YYEKEE (reference sequence). While infection was still active, Seattle patients were enrolled and then followed longitudinally.

Sample: peripheral blood. This receptor was taken from a person aged 70 to 79 with COVID-19, enrolled during active disease. V gene TRBV5-5 combines with J gene TRBJ1-1; a weak D match, TRBD1 (6 bases). The CDR3 loop is CASRASTGSRTEAFF. CDR3 nucleotide sequence: TGTGCCAGCCGCGCTTCAACAGGGTCACGCACTGAAGCTTTCTTT.